This T cell receptor (beta chain) was captured in a study of cytomegalovirus exposure and HLA in healthy donors. Vbeta (60) and Jbeta (13) primers were used in the PCR. Some clones are missing from TCRdb's copy, which holds only in-frame ones; the method was immunoSEQ multiplex PCR. The sample holds around 210,000 clones, approximately 84% seen once. Looked up from germline, CDR1 is MGHRA and CDR2 is YSYEKL. Trimming removed 7 bases from V and 8 bases from J, with 18 bases in between. The CDR3 is made up of 15 amino acids. The sample comprised PBMCs. The source of this sequence is a girl aged 2 to 9 in good health and CMV-seronegative. The V call is TRBV4-1, the J call TRBJ1-6; D is unclear. CDR3 in amino acids: CASKNSGSIYSPLHF. The CDR3 bases are TGCGCCAGCAAGAATTCGGGATCCATTTATTCACCCCTCCACTTT.